This T cell receptor beta chain was sequenced for a study of blood T cell repertoires in COVID-19. CDR1 WNHNN and CDR2 SYGVQD come from the germline V gene (reference sequence). Trimming left V 3 bases short and J 5 bases short, with 8 bases between. CDR3 length equals 12 residues. Sequenced by immunoSEQ multiplex PCR; TCRdb stores in-frame clones only, minus some. The sample contains hundreds of thousands of clones, around 84% of which appear only once. The genes are TRBV10-1 and TRBJ2-7, with D unresolved. This receptor was taken from a woman between 50 and 59 years old who had recovered from COVID-19. Sequences were obtained from PBMCs or T cells enriched from blood (not recorded which). The CDR3 region is CASSDREDEQYF. CDR3 DNA: TGCGCCAGCAGTGATCGAGAAGACGAGCAGTACTTC.